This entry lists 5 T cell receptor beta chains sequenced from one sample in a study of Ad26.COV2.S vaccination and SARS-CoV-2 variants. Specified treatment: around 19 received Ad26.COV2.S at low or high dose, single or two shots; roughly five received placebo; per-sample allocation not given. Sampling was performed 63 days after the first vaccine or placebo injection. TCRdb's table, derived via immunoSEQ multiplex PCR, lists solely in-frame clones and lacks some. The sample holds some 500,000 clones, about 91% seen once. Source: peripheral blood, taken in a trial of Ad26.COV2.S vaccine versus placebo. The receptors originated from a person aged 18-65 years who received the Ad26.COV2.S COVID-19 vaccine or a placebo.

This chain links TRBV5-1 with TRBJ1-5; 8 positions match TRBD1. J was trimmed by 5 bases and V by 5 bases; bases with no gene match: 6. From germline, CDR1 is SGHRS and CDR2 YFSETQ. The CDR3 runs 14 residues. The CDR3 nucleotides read TGCGCCAGCAGTCCGACAGGGGCGGATCAGCCCCAGCATTTT. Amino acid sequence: CASSPTGADQPQHF.

The DNA for the CDR3 is TGCAGCGTACGGGGTGCCTACGAGCAGTACTTC. As protein: CSVRGAYEQYF. The chain couples TRBV29-1 to TRBJ2-7, with TRBD2 as a possible D gene (5 bases). The CDR3 extends over 11 amino acids. CDR1 and CDR2 (germline): SQVTM, ANQGSEA. The ends were cut back, 6 bases at V and 2 bases at J, with 8 bases in the middle.

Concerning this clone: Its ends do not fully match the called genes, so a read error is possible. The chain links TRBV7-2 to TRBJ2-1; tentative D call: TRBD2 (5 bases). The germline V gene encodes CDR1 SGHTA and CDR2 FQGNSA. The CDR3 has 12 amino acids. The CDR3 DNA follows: TGTGCCAGCAGCTCGGAGCCGGGATTGCGGATCTTC. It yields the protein CASSSEPGLRIF.

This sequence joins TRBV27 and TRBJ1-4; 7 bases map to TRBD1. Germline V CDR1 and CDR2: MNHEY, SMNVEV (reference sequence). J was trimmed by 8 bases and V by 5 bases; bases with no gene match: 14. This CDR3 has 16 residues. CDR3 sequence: CASSLLGTVKGEKLFF. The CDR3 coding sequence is TGTGCCAGCAGTCTCCTCGGGACAGTCAAGGGGGAAAAACTGTTTTTT.

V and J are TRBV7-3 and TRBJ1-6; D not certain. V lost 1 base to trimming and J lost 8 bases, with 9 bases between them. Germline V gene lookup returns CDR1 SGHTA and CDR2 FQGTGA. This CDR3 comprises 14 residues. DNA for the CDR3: TGTGCCAGCAGCTTAAGTGGTGCAGATTCACCCCTCCACTTT. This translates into CASSLSGADSPLHF.